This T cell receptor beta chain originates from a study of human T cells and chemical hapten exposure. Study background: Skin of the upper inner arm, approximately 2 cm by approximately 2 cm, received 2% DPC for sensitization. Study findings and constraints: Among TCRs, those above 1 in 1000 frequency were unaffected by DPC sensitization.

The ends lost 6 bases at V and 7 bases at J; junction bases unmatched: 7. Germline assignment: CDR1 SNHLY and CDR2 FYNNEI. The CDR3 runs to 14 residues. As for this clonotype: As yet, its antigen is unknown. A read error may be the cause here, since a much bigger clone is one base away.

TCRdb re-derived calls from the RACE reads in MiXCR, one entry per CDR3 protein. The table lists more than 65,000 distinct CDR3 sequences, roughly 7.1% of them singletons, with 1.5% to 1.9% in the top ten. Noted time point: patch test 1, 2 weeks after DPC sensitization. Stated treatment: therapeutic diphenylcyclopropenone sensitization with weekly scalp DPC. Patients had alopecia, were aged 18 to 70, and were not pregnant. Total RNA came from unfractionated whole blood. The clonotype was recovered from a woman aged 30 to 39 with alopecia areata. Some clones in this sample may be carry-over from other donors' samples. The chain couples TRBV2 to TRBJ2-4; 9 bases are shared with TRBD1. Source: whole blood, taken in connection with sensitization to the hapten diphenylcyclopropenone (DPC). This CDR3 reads CASSTGGTSNIQYF. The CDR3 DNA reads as TGTGCCAGCAGCACAGGGGGCACGTCGAACATTCAGTACTTC.